This T cell receptor beta chain was found in a study of blood T cells in healthy people across ages. Study-level points and caveats: In long-lived donors, naive CD4+ cell counts and diversity exceeded those of aged donors. The study could not conclusively compare naive and antigen-experienced cells, given its unsorted PBMCs.

PCR was performed a second time for about 7 to 12 cycles using a sample-barcoded 5' primer and a J-beta primer mix. TCRdb ran MiXCR on the 5' RACE reads and lists one entry per CDR3 protein. This table holds 980,000 or so distinct CDR3 sequences, roughly 50% found once. The length of the CDR3 is 15 residues. V gave up 10 bases and J gave up 3 bases, with 21 bases separating them. Germline CDR1 and CDR2: SGHNT and YENEEA. A remark on this clonotype: Its antigen remains unidentified.

The sequenced sample consisted of blood. The V gene is TRBV11-3, the J gene TRBJ1-1; TRBD1 might be the D (5 bases). The TCR originated in a man under 40 in good health. As DNA, the CDR3 is TGTGCCACCAGAAGGGGTCTGACAGCGGACACTGAAGCTTTCTTT. This encodes CATRRGLTADTEAFF.